A selection of T cell receptor beta chains follows, all from one sample in a study of monozygotic twins with inflammatory bowel disease. TCRdb re-called the 5' RACE reads, yielding one record per CDR3 amino acid sequence without DNA. The sample has over 120,000 distinct CDR3 sequences. The sequencing input was blood. These receptors were obtained from a human donor with ulcerative colitis or Crohn's disease, or a healthy co-twin of an affected twin (not recorded which). The CDR3 runs from the conserved cysteine through the conserved F or W.

TRBV12-3/TRBV12-4,TRBJ1-5,CASTGDRVQPQHF
TRBV5-1,TRBJ2-7,CASSATSGRYEQYF
TRBV5-5,TRBJ1-1,CASTPQGLNTEAFF
TRBV5-1,TRBJ2-2,CASSSLGRTGGPGELFF
TRBV7-9,TRBJ2-1,CASSLAGINEQFF
TRBV7-2,TRBJ2-3,CASSFSRARDTQYF
TRBV11-1,TRBJ1-6,CASSLQFNSGRSPLHF
TRBV4-2,TRBJ1-6,CASSQGGPVGAPLHF
TRBV7-2,TRBJ2-7,CASSLRLMGGEQYF
TRBV5-4,TRBJ2-7,CASSFGGLDYEQYF
TRBV20-1,TRBJ2-3,CSARLLAGATDTQYF
TRBV4-1,TRBJ2-7,CASSNPGQGTYEQYF
TRBV6-5,TRBJ2-1,CASSSLAGSSYNEQFF
TRBV6-2/TRBV6-3,TRBJ2-1,CASSPLRAWEQFF
TRBV9,TRBJ2-3,CASSVAAGGPTDTQYF
TRBV20-1,TRBJ1-2,CSAPGPSYGYTF
TRBV12-3/TRBV12-4,TRBJ2-2,CASSFSSGDNTGELFF
TRBV19,TRBJ1-1,CASSSRDRGLTEAFF
TRBV29-1,TRBJ2-2,CSVRISGRLTGELFF
TRBV12-3/TRBV12-4,TRBJ1-2,CASSRVEELGYTF
TRBV5-1,TRBJ2-1,CASSPQQGRYDEQFF